Shown below are 4 T cell receptor beta chains from a single sample sequenced in a study of T cells in Graves' hyperthyroidism and ophthalmopathy. Amplification of TCR beta CDR3 regions used RNA as the template. Carried out on the TCR CDR3, a first-round RT-PCR used the HTBI primer set. TCRdb fed the multiplex PCR reads into MiXCR, producing one record per CDR3 protein. This table has roughly 290,000 distinct CDR3 sequences, over 15% appearing once. Material for sequencing was blood. The origin of the receptors is a woman aged 55-75 years with Graves' ophthalmopathy.

The V call is TRBV2, the J call TRBJ2-5; D not resolved. The CDR3 covers 13 residues. Germline V gene sequence: CDR1 SNHLY, CDR2 FYNNEI. The germline V and J ends were trimmed by 5 bases and 2 bases, with 9 bases remaining between them. CDR3 sequence (DNA): TGTGCCAGCAGTAACAGAGCACAAGAGACCCAGTACTTC. This codes for CASSNRAQETQYF. Full variable domain (rest looked up from reference TRBV2 and TRBJ2-5): EPEVTQTPSHQVTQMGQEVILRCVPISNHLYFYWYRQILGQKVEFLVSFYNNEISEKSEIFDDQFSVERPDGSNFTLKIRSTKLEDSAMYFCASSNRAQETQYFGPGTRLLVL.

The J gene is TRBJ2-2, the V gene TRBV7-3; TRBD2 might be the D (7 bases). Germline V lookup: CDR1 SGHTA, CDR2 FQGTGA. The length of the CDR3 is 16 residues. V lost 1 base to trimming and J lost 5 bases, with 14 bases between them. This chain's CDR3 is CASSLMGGGATGELFF. The CDR3 region has the DNA TGTGCCAGCAGCTTAATGGGGGGGGGCGCGACCGGGGAGCTGTTTTTT.

A few counts support this clonotype. This chain joins TRBV6-2 or TRBV6-3 and TRBJ2-4; D possibly corresponds to TRBD1 (6 bases). There are 18 residues in the CDR3. Germline CDR1 is MNHEY and CDR2 is SVGEGT. V was trimmed by 4 bases and J by 0 bases, leaving 19 bases between them. The CDR3 region has the DNA TGTGCCAGCAGTTCCCGCGACACAGGGAGTCAAGCCAAAAACATTCAGTACTTC. Protein product: CASSSRDTGSQAKNIQYF.

This clonotype was recorded many times. The chain uses TRBV6-2 or TRBV6-3 and TRBJ1-1; 9 bases line up with TRBD1. V dropped 0 bases and J dropped 3; count of bases not matched to a gene: 8. Germline values: CDR1 MNHEY, CDR2 SVGEGT. The CDR3 is 17 amino acids. CDR3 DNA: TGTGCCAGCAGTTACTCGAGGACAGGGGCGAAGGACACTGAAGCTTTCTTT. Amino acids: CASSYSRTGAKDTEAFF.